The present T cell receptor beta chain was sequenced within a study of chemoradiotherapy in HPV16-positive cancers. TCRdb keeps only in-frame clones here, not all; method: immunoSEQ multiplex PCR. The sample records about 20,000 clones, around 90% being singletons. This CDR3 is built from 13 residues. Per germline, CDR1 MNHEY and CDR2 SMNVEV (reference sequence). Trimming pared 5 bases from V and 5 bases from J, leaving 11 bases between. This sequence joins TRBV27 and TRBJ2-3, with D perhaps matching TRBD1 or TRBD2 (5 bases each). This sample comprised blood, obtained from a patient who underwent chemoradiotherapy. The TCR comes from a human donor with HPV-associated anogenital cancer. As DNA, the CDR3 is TGTGCCAGCAGTGGGGGTCCCGGAGATACGCAGTATTTT. Translated: CASSGGPGDTQYF.